The sequence of this T cell receptor beta chain was determined in a study of blood T cells in healthy people across ages. Looking at the study overall: About one barcoded beta molecule per two T cells came from capture by template switching. General study points: TCR beta diversity per million T cells fell roughly linearly with age.

The second PCR ran roughly 6 to 11 cycles with a sample-barcoded 5' primer and J-beta primers. TCRdb ran MiXCR on the 5' RACE reads and lists one entry per CDR3 protein. This sample yields some 1.4 million distinct CDR3 sequences, of which roughly 40% are seen a single time; around 8% belongs to the top ten. Details on this clonotype: Its cognate antigen is unknown.

Trimming stripped 0 bases from V and 2 bases from J, with 12 bases between. The germline gives CDR1 SQVTM, CDR2 ANQGSEA. The CDR3 sequence is 15 residues long. Sequencing input: blood. This receptor was taken from a woman aged 18-29 years in good health. The V gene is TRBV29-1, the J gene TRBJ2-3; D ambiguous. CDR3 in DNA: TGCAGCGTTGAAGATCTTTGGGAAATCACAGATACGCAGTATTTT. Encoded protein: CSVEDLWEITDTQYF.